The rows below give T cell receptor beta chains drawn from one sample of a study of blood T cell repertoires in COVID-19. Data came from immunoSEQ multiplex PCR; TCRdb stores just in-frame clones and leaves some out. The data hold about 150,000 clones, with 80% to 90% observed a single time. Sequenced input: peripheral blood. The receptor set was obtained from a woman aged 50 to 60 with acute or convalescent COVID-19. CDR3s include the opening cysteine and the closing phenylalanine or tryptophan. Each record gives: clone size, J gene, V gene, D gene, CDR3 protein, CDR3 DNA. A D gene is named only where the DNA matches it firmly. Size values are once, few and many counts, or a class for expanded clones, and some rows have none.

. | TRBJ2-5 | TRBV5-1 | TRBD2 | CASSPPVGGGQETQYF | TGCGCCAGCAGCCCCCCCGTCGGCGGGGGGCAAGAGACCCAGTACTTC
. | TRBJ1-2 | TRBV4-2 | . | CASSQVTGSYGYTF | TGTGCCAGCAGCCAGGTAACAGGGAGCTATGGCTACACCTTC
. | TRBJ2-1 | TRBV3-1/TRBV3-2 | . | CASSQVRNQGQFF | TGTGCCAGCAGCCAAGTACGGAATCAGGGGCAGTTCTTC
. | TRBJ2-5 | TRBV5-1 | TRBD2 | CASTIRPGGGAGETQYF | TGCGCCAGCACAATCCGCCCTGGCGGGGGGGCCGGGGAGACCCAGTACTTC
. | TRBJ1-5 | TRBV6-2/TRBV6-3 | . | CASSSIGRNRDNQPQHF | TGTGCCAGCAGTTCCATCGGACGTAATCGGGACAATCAGCCCCAGCATTTT
once | TRBJ1-5 | TRBV6-2/TRBV6-3 | TRBD1 | CASSYPSDRGFGNQPQHF | TGTGCCAGCAGTTACCCCTCCGACAGGGGGTTCGGCAATCAGCCCCAGCATTTT
. | TRBJ2-7 | TRBV6-5 | . | CAAQARGSSYEQYF | TGTGCCGCCCAGGCGAGGGGGAGCTCCTACGAGCAGTACTTC
. | TRBJ1-6 | TRBV14 | TRBD1 | CASSPTGIGSPLHF | TGTGCCAGCAGCCCGACAGGGATAGGATCACCCCTCCACTTT
. | TRBJ2-1 | TRBV6-2/TRBV6-3 | TRBD2 | CASSYTLRAGGYGNEQFF | TGTGCCAGCAGTTATACTCTCAGAGCGGGAGGGTATGGCAATGAGCAGTTCTTC
. | TRBJ2-4 | TRBV27 | . | CASSPISQSKNIQYF | TGTGCCAGCAGTCCGATTTCACAGAGTAAAAACATTCAGTACTTC
. | TRBJ2-1 | TRBV19 | TRBD1 | CASRDRGDEQFF | TGTGCCAGCCGGGACAGGGGCGATGAGCAGTTCTTC
. | TRBJ2-7 | TRBV6-2/TRBV6-3 | . | CASSYSMDRTGTFTYEQYF | TGTGCCAGCAGTTACTCGATGGATAGGACCGGGACATTCACCTACGAGCAGTACTTC
. | TRBJ1-3 | TRBV18 | . | CASAQEGGNTIYF | TGTGCCAGCGCCCAGGAGGGTGGAAACACCATATATTTT
. | TRBJ1-2 | TRBV28 | . | CASSLYGVAGPGGYTF | TGTGCCAGCAGTTTATATGGGGTGGCCGGGCCGGGGGGCTACACCTTC
. | TRBJ2-5 | TRBV6-5 | TRBD2 | CASSFSGLAVETQYF | TGTGCCAGCAGTTTCTCCGGACTAGCCGTAGAGACCCAGTACTTC
. | TRBJ2-3 | TRBV11-3 | . | CASSLGGRTQYF | TGTGCCAGCAGCTTAGGAGGAAGGACGCAGTATTTT
. | TRBJ1-1 | TRBV7-2 | . | CASRVGHLNTEAFF | TGTGCCAGCCGAGTCGGACATTTGAACACTGAAGCTTTCTTT
. | TRBJ2-6 | TRBV7-6 | . | CASSLSGFSGANVLTF | TGTGCCAGCAGCCTGTCCGGTTTCTCTGGGGCCAACGTCCTGACTTTC
. | TRBJ2-3 | TRBV5-6 | . | CASSLGLRGPDTQYF | TGTGCCAGCAGCTTGGGACTTAGGGGTCCAGATACGCAGTATTTT
few | TRBJ1-2 | TRBV10-3 | . | CAITPGQGNYGYTF | TGTGCCATCACCCCGGGACAAGGAAACTATGGCTACACCTTC
. | TRBJ1-2 | TRBV4-2 | . | CASSPTAGNHGYTF | TGTGCCAGCAGCCCTACCGCGGGGAATCACGGCTACACCTTC
. | TRBJ2-1 | TRBV19 | TRBD2 | CASQSGGLYNEQFF | TGTGCCAGCCAGTCCGGGGGGTTGTACAATGAGCAGTTCTTC
. | TRBJ2-2 | TRBV5-4 | TRBD1 | CASSLRTGGLTGELFF | TGTGCCAGCAGCTTGAGGACAGGGGGGCTAACCGGGGAGCTGTTTTTT
. | TRBJ1-2 | TRBV5-5 | TRBD1 | CASSRPAQGAFPNYGYTF | TGTGCCAGCAGCCGCCCGGCCCAGGGGGCGTTCCCAAACTATGGCTACACCTTC
. | TRBJ2-5 | TRBV6-5 | . | CATLGGQETQYF | TGTGCCACCCTAGGGGGCCAAGAGACCCAGTACTTC
. | TRBJ1-1 | TRBV20-1 | . | CSASGRGRNTEAFF | TGCAGTGCTAGTGGGAGGGGTAGGAACACTGAAGCTTTCTTT
. | TRBJ1-2 | TRBV5-1 | . | CASSLASEEGYTF | TGCGCCAGCAGCTTGGCCAGCGAAGAAGGCTACACCTTC
. | TRBJ1-2 | TRBV7-2 | . | CASSTLITPGITNYGYTF | TGTGCCAGCAGCACTCTTATAACCCCAGGTATAACCAACTATGGCTACACCTTC
. | TRBJ1-5 | TRBV7-2 | . | CASSLVGGRNNQPQHF | TGTGCCAGCAGCTTAGTCGGGGGGAGGAACAATCAGCCCCAGCATTTT
. | TRBJ1-5 | TRBV5-5 | TRBD1 | CASSLERQGTQPQHF | TGTGCCAGCAGCTTGGAGAGACAGGGAACTCAGCCCCAGCATTTT
. | TRBJ2-7 | TRBV6-5 | TRBD1 | CASSYTGQIYEQYF | TGTGCCAGCAGTTACACGGGACAGATCTACGAGCAGTACTTC
once | TRBJ2-1 | TRBV2 | . | CASSEQEGYNEQFF | TGTGCCAGCAGTGAGCAGGAGGGCTACAATGAGCAGTTCTTC
once | TRBJ1-2 | TRBV9 | . | CASSIQDRRGYTF | TGTGCCAGCAGCATACAGGACCGGCGGGGCTACACCTTC
. | TRBJ2-5 | TRBV19 | . | CASSPVKLRQETQYF | TGTGCCAGTAGTCCAGTTAAGCTGAGGCAAGAGACCCAGTACTTC
. | TRBJ2-7 | TRBV19 | . | CASSIPGAAYEQYF | TGTGCCAGTAGTATCCCAGGGGCGGCCTACGAGCAGTACTTC
. | TRBJ2-2 | TRBV19 | . | CASSQPPGVGELFF | TGTGCCAGTAGTCAACCCCCCGGGGTCGGGGAGCTGTTTTTT
. | TRBJ2-3 | TRBV6-4 | . | CASSDYFLDPGGADTQYF | TGTGCCAGCAGTGACTATTTCTTGGATCCTGGAGGTGCAGATACGCAGTATTTT
. | TRBJ1-2 | TRBV6-2/TRBV6-3 | . | CASSPPGGGGYTF | TGTGCCAGCAGTCCGCCGGGGGGTGGCGGCTACACCTTC
once | TRBJ2-7 | TRBV3-1/TRBV3-2 | TRBD2 | CASSQDLGLAGPYEQYF | TGTGCCAGCAGCCAAGATCTTGGGCTAGCGGGACCCTACGAGCAGTACTTC
. | TRBJ2-3 | TRBV18 | TRBD2 | CASSQERAGGTDTQYF | TGTGCCAGCTCACAAGAGCGAGCGGGAGGGACAGATACGCAGTATTTT
few | TRBJ2-1 | TRBV4-2 | . | CASSQEGLLGEQFF | TGTGCCAGCAGCCAAGAAGGACTCCTAGGGGAGCAGTTCTTC
. | TRBJ2-3 | TRBV6-2/TRBV6-3 | TRBD2 | CASSYSTTSGGRDTQYF | TGTGCCAGCAGTTACTCGACGACTAGCGGTGGTCGAGATACGCAGTATTTT
. | TRBJ1-2 | TRBV18 | TRBD1 | CASSGQGPYGYTF | TGTGCCAGCTCAGGACAGGGCCCCTATGGCTACACCTTC
few | TRBJ1-3 | TRBV10-2 | . | CASRIGFVSGNTIYF | TGCGCCAGCAGAATCGGGTTTGTCTCTGGAAACACCATATATTTT
. | TRBJ1-5 | TRBV4-2 | TRBD1 | CASSQDWTGSNQPQHF | TGTGCCAGCAGCCAAGATTGGACAGGGTCCAATCAGCCCCAGCATTTT
. | TRBJ1-3 | TRBV18 | . | CASSPPQVRFSGNTIYF | TGTGCCAGCTCACCACCTCAGGTCCGGTTCTCTGGAAACACCATATATTTT
. | TRBJ2-7 | TRBV24-1 | . | CATSDRVTYEQYF | TGTGCCACCAGTGACCGGGTAACCTACGAGCAGTACTTC
. | TRBJ1-2 | TRBV11-2 | . | CASSLSRGLNYGYTF | TGTGCCAGCAGCTTATCCCGAGGACTTAACTATGGCTACACCTTC
. | TRBJ2-3 | TRBV7-9 | . | CASSLYGGTDTQYF | TGTGCCAGCAGCTTATACGGAGGCACAGATACGCAGTATTTT
. | TRBJ2-5 | TRBV7-9 | . | CASSSTRGQETQYF | TGTGCCAGCAGCTCGACTCGGGGACAAGAGACCCAGTACTTC